The rows below give T cell receptor beta chains drawn from one sample of a study of neurological immune-mediated disorders. TCRdb used MiXCR to reprocess the 5' RACE reads, holding one entry per CDR3 protein. The sample holds 20,000 to 25,000 distinct CDR3 sequences, 17% seen once. The specimen sequenced was CD8+ T cells from blood. Receptors were obtained from a young woman with multiple sclerosis. Each CDR3 is given with its conserved first and last residue. Fields, in order: clone size, V gene, D gene, J gene, CDR3 DNA, CDR3 protein. A D gene is named only where the DNA matches it firmly. For some rows the clone size is stated as once, few or many, or as a class when expanded; others skip it.

>many|TRBV5-1|.|TRBJ2-7
TGCGCCAGCAGCTTACTTGTCGGGAAGGACGTCTCCTACGAGCAGTACTTC
CASSLLVGKDVSYEQYF
>many|TRBV7-9|.|TRBJ1-1
TGTGCCAGCAGCTCAGCCACTGAAGCTTTCTTT
CASSSATEAFF
>few|TRBV19|.|TRBJ2-1
TGTGCCAGTAGGGGGACCGGGCATTCCTACAATGAGCAGTTCTTC
CASRGTGHSYNEQFF
>few|TRBV30|.|TRBJ2-1
TGTGCCTGGAGTCCCCAGATCTCGCTTAGGTACAATGAGCAGTTCTTC
CAWSPQISLRYNEQFF
>many|TRBV28|.|TRBJ1-1
TGTGCCAGCAGTTTATTATTCCGGGGAAGGACTGAAGCTTTCTTT
CASSLLFRGRTEAFF
>many|TRBV7-6|.|TRBJ1-2
TGTGCCAGCAGCCTAGGTCGGGGAAATGGCTACACCTTC
CASSLGRGNGYTF
>many|TRBV20-1|.|TRBJ2-5
TGCAGTGCTAGAGATGTTGCGAGCGAGACCCAGTACTTC
CSARDVASETQYF
>once|TRBV3-1|.|TRBJ1-1
TGTGCCAGCAGCCAAGTTTGGGGGGCGGGGAACACTGAAGCTTTCTTT
CASSQVWGAGNTEAFF
>.|TRBV27|.|TRBJ1-2
TGTGCCAGCAGTGTGGGCGGGGTTGGCTATGGCTACACCTTC
CASSVGGVGYGYTF
>many|TRBV5-1|.|TRBJ2-5
TGCGCCAGCAGCTTGGGGGTAAACCAAGAGACCCAGTACTTC
CASSLGVNQETQYF
>.|TRBV3-1|.|TRBJ2-7
TGTGCCAGCAGCCAAGATCGCAGGAAGGGCGACGAGCAGTACTTC
CASSQDRRKGDEQYF
>many|TRBV5-6|.|TRBJ1-6
TGTGCCAGCAGCTTTGCACCGGGACAAAACTATAATTCACCCCTCCACTTT
CASSFAPGQNYNSPLHF
>many|TRBV6-1|TRBD1|TRBJ2-7
TGTGCCAGCAGTGTCAGGGCCGTACAGGGGACCTACGAGCAGTACTTC
CASSVRAVQGTYEQYF
>once|TRBV6-6|TRBD1|TRBJ2-7
TGTGCCAGCAGTGGAACCGGGACAGGGACCAACATCGAGCAGTACTTC
CASSGTGTGTNIEQYF
>many|TRBV6-5|.|TRBJ1-1
TGTGCCAGCAGTTTCGCCGCGGTGGGCCACACTGAAGCTTTCTTT
CASSFAAVGHTEAFF
>many|TRBV20-1|.|TRBJ2-5
TGCAGTGCTAGAGGGACTACACACCAAGAGACCCAGTACTTC
CSARGTTHQETQYF
>many|TRBV3-1|TRBD2|TRBJ2-7
TGTGCCAGCGAATCTAGCGGGAGATCAACATACGAGCAGTACTTC
CASESSGRSTYEQYF
>many|TRBV10-3|TRBD2|TRBJ2-1
TGTGCCATCAGTGACCTAGCGGGAGGGCCCGGCCATGAGCAGTTCTTC
CAISDLAGGPGHEQFF
>many|TRBV7-9|.|TRBJ2-3
TGTGCCAGCAGCCTAGGACAGCCCCTGGGGACAGATACGCAGTATTTT
CASSLGQPLGTDTQYF
>many|TRBV29-1|TRBD1|TRBJ2-3
TGCAGCGTTGAAAAATATGGACAGGGGGGCCGCACAGATACGCAGTATTTT
CSVEKYGQGGRTDTQYF
>many|TRBV20-1|.|TRBJ2-1
TGCAGTATTCCGGGACAGCGGGACTACAATGAGCAGTTCTTC
CSIPGQRDYNEQFF
>medium-sized|TRBV20-1|.|TRBJ1-1
TGCAGTGCTAGAGATGGGGACACTCTAACAACTGAAGCTTTCTTT
CSARDGDTLTTEAFF
>.|TRBV12-3/TRBV12-4|.|TRBJ2-3
TGTGCCAGCAGTTTATGGGCGGCCGGCACAGATACGCAGTATTTT
CASSLWAAGTDTQYF
>medium-sized|TRBV20-1|TRBD2|TRBJ2-1
TGCAGTGCTCCAAGCCAGGCTAGCGGAGATTACAATGAGCAGTTCTTC
CSAPSQASGDYNEQFF
>many|TRBV20-1|TRBD2|TRBJ2-3
TGCAGTGCGGCCGGGACTAGCAAGATAGATACGCAGTATTTT
CSAAGTSKIDTQYF
>.|TRBV28|TRBD1|TRBJ1-2
TGTGCCACGAGGGACAGCACTTCGCATGGCTACACCTTC
CATRDSTSHGYTF
>many|TRBV5-4|TRBD1|TRBJ2-3
TGTGCCAGCAGCCCGGGACAGCGATTCACAGATACGCAGTATTTT
CASSPGQRFTDTQYF
>.|TRBV7-2|TRBD1|TRBJ2-1
TGTGCCAGCAGCTGGAAGGGGGCCTCCTACAATGAGCAGTTCTTC
CASSWKGASYNEQFF
>many|TRBV6-4|.|TRBJ2-3
TGTGCCAGCAGTGATTGGGGACTGAGCACAGATACGCAGTATTTT
CASSDWGLSTDTQYF
>few|TRBV7-9|.|TRBJ2-7
TGTGCCAGCAGCTTATCCGGGGGCCGGGCCTACGAGCAGTACTTC
CASSLSGGRAYEQYF
>many|TRBV20-1|TRBD1|TRBJ1-1
TGCAGTGCCAGCCCGGACAGGGGGGCCACTGAAGCTTTCTTT
CSASPDRGATEAFF
>many|TRBV3-1|.|TRBJ1-5
TGTGCCAGCAGCCCCGGTTTGGGCAATCAGCCCCAGCATTTT
CASSPGLGNQPQHF
>medium-sized|TRBV6-2/TRBV6-3|.|TRBJ2-1
TGTGCCAGCAGTTATTTGAATGAGCAGTTCTTC
CASSYLNEQFF
>.|TRBV6-5|TRBD1|TRBJ1-4
TGTGCCAGCGGAGCCAGGGGGCAGTTCGGGGAAAAACTGTTTTTT
CASGARGQFGEKLFF
>.|TRBV12-3/TRBV12-4|TRBD2|TRBJ2-3
TGTGCCAGCAGTTTTATCGGGGGGGCCACAGATACGCAGTATTTT
CASSFIGGATDTQYF
>many|TRBV14|TRBD1|TRBJ2-6
TGTGCCAGCAGCCAAACTTTTGGACAGGGGGCATTAAGCTCTGGGGCCAACGTCCTGACTTTC
CASSQTFGQGALSSGANVLTF
>many|TRBV19|.|TRBJ2-7
TGTGCCAGTAAGTCGGGCAGCAACTCCTACGAGCAGTACTTC
CASKSGSNSYEQYF
>many|TRBV7-8|.|TRBJ1-5
TGTGCCAGCAGCCCTGATGGGCAGCCCCAGCATTTT
CASSPDGQPQHF